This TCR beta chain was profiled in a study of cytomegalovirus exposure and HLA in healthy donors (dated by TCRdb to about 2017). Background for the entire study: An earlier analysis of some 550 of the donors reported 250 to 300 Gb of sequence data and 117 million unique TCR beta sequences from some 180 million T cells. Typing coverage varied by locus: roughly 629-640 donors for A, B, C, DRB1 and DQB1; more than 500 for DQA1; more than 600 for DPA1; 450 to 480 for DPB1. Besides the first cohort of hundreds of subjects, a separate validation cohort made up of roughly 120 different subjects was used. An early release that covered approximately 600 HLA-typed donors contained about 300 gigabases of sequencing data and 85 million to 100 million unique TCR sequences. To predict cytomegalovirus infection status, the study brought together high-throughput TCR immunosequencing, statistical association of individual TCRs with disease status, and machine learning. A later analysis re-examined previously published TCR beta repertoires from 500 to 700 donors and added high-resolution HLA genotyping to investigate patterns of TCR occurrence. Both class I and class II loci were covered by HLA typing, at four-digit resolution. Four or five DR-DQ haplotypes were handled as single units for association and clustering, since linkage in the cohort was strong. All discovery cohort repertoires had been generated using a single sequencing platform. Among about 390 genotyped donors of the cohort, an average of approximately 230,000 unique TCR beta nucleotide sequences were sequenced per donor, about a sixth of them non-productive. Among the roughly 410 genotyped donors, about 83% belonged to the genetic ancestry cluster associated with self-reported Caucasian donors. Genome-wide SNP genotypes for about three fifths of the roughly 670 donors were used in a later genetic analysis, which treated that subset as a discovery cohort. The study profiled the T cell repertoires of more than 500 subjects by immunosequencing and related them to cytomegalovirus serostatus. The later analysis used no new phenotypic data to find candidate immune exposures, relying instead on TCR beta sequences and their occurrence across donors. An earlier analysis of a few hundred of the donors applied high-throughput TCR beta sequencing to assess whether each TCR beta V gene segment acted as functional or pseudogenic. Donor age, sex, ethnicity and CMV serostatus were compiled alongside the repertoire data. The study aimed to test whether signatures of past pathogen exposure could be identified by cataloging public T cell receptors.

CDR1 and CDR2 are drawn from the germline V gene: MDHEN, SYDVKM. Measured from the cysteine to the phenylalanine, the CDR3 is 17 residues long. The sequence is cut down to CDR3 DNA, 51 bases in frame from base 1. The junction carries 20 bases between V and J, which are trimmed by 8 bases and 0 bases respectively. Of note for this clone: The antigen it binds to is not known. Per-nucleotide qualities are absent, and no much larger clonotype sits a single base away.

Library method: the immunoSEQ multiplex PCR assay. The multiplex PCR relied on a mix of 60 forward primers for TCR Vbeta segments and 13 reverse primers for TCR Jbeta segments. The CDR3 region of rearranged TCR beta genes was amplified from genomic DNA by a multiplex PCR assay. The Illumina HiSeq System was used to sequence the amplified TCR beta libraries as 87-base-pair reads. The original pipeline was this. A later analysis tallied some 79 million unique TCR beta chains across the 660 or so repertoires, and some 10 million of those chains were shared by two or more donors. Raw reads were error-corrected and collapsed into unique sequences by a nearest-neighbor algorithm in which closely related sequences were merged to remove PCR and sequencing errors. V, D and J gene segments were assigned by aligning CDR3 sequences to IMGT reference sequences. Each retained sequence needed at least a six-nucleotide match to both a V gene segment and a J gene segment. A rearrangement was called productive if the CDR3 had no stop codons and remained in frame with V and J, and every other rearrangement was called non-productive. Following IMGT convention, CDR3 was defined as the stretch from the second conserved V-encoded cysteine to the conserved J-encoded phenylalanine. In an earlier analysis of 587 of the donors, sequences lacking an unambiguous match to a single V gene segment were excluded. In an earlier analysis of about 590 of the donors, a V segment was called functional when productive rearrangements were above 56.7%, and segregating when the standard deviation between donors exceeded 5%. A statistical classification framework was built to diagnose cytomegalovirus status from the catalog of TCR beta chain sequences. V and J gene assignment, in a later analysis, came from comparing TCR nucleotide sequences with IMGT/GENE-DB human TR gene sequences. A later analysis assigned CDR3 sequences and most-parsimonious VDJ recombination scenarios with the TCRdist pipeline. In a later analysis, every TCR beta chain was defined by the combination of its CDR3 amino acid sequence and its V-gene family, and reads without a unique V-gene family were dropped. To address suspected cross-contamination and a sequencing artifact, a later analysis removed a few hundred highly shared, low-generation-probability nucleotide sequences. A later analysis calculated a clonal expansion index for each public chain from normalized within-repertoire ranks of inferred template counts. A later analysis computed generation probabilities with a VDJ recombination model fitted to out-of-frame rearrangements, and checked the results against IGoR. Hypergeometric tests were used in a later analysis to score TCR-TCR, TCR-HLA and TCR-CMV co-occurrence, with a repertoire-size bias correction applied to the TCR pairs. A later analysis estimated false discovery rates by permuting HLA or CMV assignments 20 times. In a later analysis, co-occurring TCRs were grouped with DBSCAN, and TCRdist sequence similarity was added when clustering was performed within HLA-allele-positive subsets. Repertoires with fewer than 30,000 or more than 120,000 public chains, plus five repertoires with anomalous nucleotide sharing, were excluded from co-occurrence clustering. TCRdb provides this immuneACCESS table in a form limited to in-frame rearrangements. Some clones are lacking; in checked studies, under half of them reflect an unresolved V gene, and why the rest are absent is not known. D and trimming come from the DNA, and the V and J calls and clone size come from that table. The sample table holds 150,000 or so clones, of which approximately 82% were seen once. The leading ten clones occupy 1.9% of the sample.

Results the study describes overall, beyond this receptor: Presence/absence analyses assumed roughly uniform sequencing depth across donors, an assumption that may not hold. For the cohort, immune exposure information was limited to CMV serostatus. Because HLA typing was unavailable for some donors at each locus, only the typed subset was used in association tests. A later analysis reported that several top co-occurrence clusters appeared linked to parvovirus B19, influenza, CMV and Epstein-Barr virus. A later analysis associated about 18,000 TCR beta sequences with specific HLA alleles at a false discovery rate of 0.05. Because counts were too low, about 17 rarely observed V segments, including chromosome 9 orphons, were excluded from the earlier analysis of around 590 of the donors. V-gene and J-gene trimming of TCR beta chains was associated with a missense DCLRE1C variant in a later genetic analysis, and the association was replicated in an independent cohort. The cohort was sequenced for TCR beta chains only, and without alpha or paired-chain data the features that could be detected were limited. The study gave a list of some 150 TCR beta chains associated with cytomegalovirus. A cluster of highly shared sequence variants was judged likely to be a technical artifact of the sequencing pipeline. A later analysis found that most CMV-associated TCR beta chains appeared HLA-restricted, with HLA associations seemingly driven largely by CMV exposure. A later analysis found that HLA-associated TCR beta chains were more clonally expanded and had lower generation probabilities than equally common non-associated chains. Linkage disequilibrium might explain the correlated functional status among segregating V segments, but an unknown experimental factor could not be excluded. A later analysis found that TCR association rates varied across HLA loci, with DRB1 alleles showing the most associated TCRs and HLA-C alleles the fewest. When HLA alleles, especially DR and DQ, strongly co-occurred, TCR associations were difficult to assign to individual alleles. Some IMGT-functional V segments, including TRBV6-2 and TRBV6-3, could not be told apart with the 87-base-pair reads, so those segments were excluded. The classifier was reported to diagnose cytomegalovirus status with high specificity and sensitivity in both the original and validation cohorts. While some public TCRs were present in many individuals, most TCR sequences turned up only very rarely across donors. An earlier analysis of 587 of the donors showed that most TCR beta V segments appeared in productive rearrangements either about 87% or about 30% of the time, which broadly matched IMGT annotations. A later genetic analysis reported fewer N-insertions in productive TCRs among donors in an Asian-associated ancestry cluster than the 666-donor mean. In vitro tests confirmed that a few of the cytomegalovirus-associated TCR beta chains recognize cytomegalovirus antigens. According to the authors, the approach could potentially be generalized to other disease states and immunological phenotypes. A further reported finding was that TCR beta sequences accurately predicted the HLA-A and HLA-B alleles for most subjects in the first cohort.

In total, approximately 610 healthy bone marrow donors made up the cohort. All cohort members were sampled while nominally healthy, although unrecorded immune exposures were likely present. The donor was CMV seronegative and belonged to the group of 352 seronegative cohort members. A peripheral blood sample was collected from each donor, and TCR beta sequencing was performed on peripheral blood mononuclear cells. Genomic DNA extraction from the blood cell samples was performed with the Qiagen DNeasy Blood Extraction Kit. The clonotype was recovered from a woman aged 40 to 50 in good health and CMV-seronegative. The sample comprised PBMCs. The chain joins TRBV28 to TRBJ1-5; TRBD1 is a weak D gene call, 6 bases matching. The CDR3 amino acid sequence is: CASDLPLGHYSNQPQHF. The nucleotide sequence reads TGTGCCAGCGATCTACCGCTGGGACATTATAGCAATCAGCCCCAGCATTTT.